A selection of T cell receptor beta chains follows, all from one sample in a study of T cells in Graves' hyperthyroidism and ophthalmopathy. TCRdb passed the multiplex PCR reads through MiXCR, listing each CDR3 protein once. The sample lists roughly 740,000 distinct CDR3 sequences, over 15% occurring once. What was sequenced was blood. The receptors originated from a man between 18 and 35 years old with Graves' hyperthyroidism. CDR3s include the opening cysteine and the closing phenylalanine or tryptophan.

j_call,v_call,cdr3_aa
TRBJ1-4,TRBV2,CASSDRTGEKLFF
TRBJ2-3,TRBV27,CASRSRLAVTTDTQYF
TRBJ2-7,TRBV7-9,CASSRQGSRQYF
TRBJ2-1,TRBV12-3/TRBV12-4,CASSLGTADEQFF
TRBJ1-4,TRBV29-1,CSVEGGTNEKLFF
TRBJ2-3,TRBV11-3,CASSLRTGGTDTQYF
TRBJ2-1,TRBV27,CASSLGAGEFNEQFF
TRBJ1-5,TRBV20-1,CSARDPVGLIQPQHF
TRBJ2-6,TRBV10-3,CAISDQGAGANVLTF
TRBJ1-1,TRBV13,CASRGTGGGPEAFF
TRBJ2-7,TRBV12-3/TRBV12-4,CASSPTGVGYEQYF
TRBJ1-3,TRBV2,CASRDRYSGNTIYF
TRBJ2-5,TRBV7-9,CASSFPLLQGRQETQYF
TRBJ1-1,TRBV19,CASSPSRSEAFF
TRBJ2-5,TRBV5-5,CASSRAEGPETQYF
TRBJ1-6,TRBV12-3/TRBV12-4,CASSWDRGYNSPLHF
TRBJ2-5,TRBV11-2,CASEGIGETQYF
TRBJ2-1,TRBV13,CASRPAGGPPNEQFF
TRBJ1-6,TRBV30,CASGRGHNSPLHF
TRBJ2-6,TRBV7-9,CASTRLGGGGGANVLTF
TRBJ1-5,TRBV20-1,CSARGGAREPQHF
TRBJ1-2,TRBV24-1,CATSDNRQNYGYTF